A selection of T cell receptor beta chains follows, all from one sample in a study of T-cell reconstitution after alpha-beta-depleted transplantation in children. MiXCR was run by TCRdb on the PCR reads, yielding one entry per CDR3 protein. The repertoire holds hundreds of thousands of distinct CDR3 sequences, with 13% as singletons. Sequenced here: PBMCs, mostly from graft donor cells, sampled 360 days after TCRalphabeta/CD19-depleted stem cell transplant. The receptors derive from a male patient aged 10 to 17 who had a stem cell transplant for acute myeloid leukemia, so the T cells may come from the graft donor. Each CDR3 is given with its conserved first and last residue. D genes are given only for firm matches. The size of a clone is reported for some rows only, either as once, few or many, or as a class for expanded clones.

clone size	V gene	D gene	J gene	CDR3 protein	CDR3 DNA
.	TRBV28	TRBD2	TRBJ2-1	CASSRTSGRIFSYNEQFF	TGTGCCAGCAGTCGGACTAGCGGGAGGATCTTCTCCTACAATGAGCAGTTCTTC
.	TRBV25-1	.	TRBJ2-7	CASSEVGGSYEQYF	TGTGCCAGCAGTGAAGTCGGAGGATCCTACGAGCAGTACTTC
.	TRBV7-3	TRBD2	TRBJ2-1	CASSSRPGGSNEQFF	TGTGCCAGCAGTTCCCGACCGGGAGGTAGCAATGAGCAGTTCTTC
few	TRBV6-6	.	TRBJ1-2	CASRNRDSYGYTF	TGTGCCAGCAGAAACCGGGACTCCTATGGCTACACCTTC
.	TRBV5-1	.	TRBJ2-3	CASSWGISTDTQYF	TGCGCCAGCAGCTGGGGGATTAGCACAGATACGCAGTATTTT
few	TRBV7-3	.	TRBJ2-6	CASSSHTLGHSGANVLTF	TGTGCCAGCAGCTCACACACCTTAGGACATTCTGGGGCCAACGTCCTGACTTTC
few	TRBV7-2	.	TRBJ1-1	CASSLPLGGHPNTEAFF	TGTGCCAGCAGCTTACCCCTTGGGGGACACCCGAACACTGAAGCTTTCTTT
few	TRBV11-2	.	TRBJ2-7	CASSQARMGYEQYF	TGTGCCAGCAGCCAGGCGAGGATGGGGTACGAGCAGTACTTC
many	TRBV7-2	TRBD2	TRBJ2-4	CASSILAGGTKNIQYF	TGTGCCAGCAGCATTCTAGCGGGAGGCACCAAAAACATTCAGTACTTC
few	TRBV29-1	.	TRBJ2-1	CSGDVVARGNEQFF	TGCAGCGGGGATGTGGTAGCGAGGGGGAATGAGCAGTTCTTC
.	TRBV28	.	TRBJ2-1	CASSLPTGAEQFF	TGTGCCAGCAGTCTACCCACTGGGGCGGAGCAGTTCTTC
many	TRBV7-8	.	TRBJ2-7	CASSLDGTTVPYEQYF	TGTGCCAGCAGCTTAGACGGCACGACTGTTCCCTACGAGCAGTACTTC
.	TRBV30	.	TRBJ1-2	CAWDSPGDLNYGYTF	TGTGCCTGGGATTCCCCCGGGGATCTCAACTATGGCTACACCTTC
many	TRBV20-1	.	TRBJ2-7	CSARDLRAYEQYF	TGCAGTGCTAGAGATCTGCGGGCCTACGAGCAGTACTTC
few	TRBV15	.	TRBJ2-7	CATSRDHYEQYF	TGTGCCACCAGCAGAGACCACTACGAGCAGTACTTC
.	TRBV27	.	TRBJ2-7	CASSLSGYLLYEQYF	TGTGCCAGCAGTTTATCTGGCTACCTCCTTTACGAGCAGTACTTC
.	TRBV6-5	.	TRBJ2-2	CATTQLGGGGTGELFF	TGTGCTACAACCCAATTAGGGGGAGGGGGCACCGGGGAGCTGTTTTTT
.	TRBV20-1	.	TRBJ1-5	CSPLEVTGSQPQHF	TGCAGCCCATTGGAAGTAACAGGGAGTCAGCCCCAGCATTTT
medium-sized	TRBV11-1	TRBD2	TRBJ2-7	CASESGLPNYEQYF	TGTGCCAGCGAATCGGGACTACCCAACTACGAGCAGTACTTC
few	TRBV6-2/TRBV6-3	.	TRBJ2-1	CASSYSPSAYNEQFF	TGTGCCAGCAGTTACTCGCCTAGCGCCTACAATGAGCAGTTCTTC
.	TRBV6-2/TRBV6-3	.	TRBJ2-7	CASSYYDRYSYEQYF	TGTGCCAGCAGTTACTACGACCGCTACTCCTACGAGCAGTACTTC
.	TRBV18	TRBD2	TRBJ2-7	CASSRTGLVYEQYF	TGTGCCAGCTCACGTACGGGACTAGTCTACGAGCAGTACTTC
few	TRBV28	.	TRBJ2-5	CASIPSDALQETQYF	TGTGCCAGCATACCTTCGGATGCCCTGCAAGAGACCCAGTACTTC
few	TRBV6-2/TRBV6-3	TRBD2	TRBJ2-3	CASTGTSGTDTQYF	TGTGCCAGCACCGGGACTAGCGGCACAGATACGCAGTATTTT
few	TRBV7-9	.	TRBJ1-3	CAPGHTIYF	TGTGCCCCCGGGCACACCATATATTTT
.	TRBV20-1	.	TRBJ2-3	CSAPLRGPTDTQYF	TGCAGTGCTCCCCTGCGGGGCCCTACAGATACGCAGTATTTT
.	TRBV6-1	.	TRBJ2-7	CASSRDVTRNEQYF	TGTGCCAGCAGCCGGGATGTTACGCGGAACGAGCAGTACTTC
.	TRBV12-3/TRBV12-4	TRBD2	TRBJ2-7	CASSPRGTRDEQYF	TGTGCCAGCAGTCCCCGGGGGACTAGAGACGAGCAGTACTTC
.	TRBV6-1	TRBD2	TRBJ2-7	CASRGGLSYEQYF	TGTGCCAGCAGGGGAGGGCTCTCCTACGAGCAGTACTTC
.	TRBV27	.	TRBJ2-7	CASSLRESLGGQYF	TGTGCCAGCAGTCTGAGAGAATCCTTAGGGGGACAGTACTTC
few	TRBV7-8	.	TRBJ2-1	CASSQLVAGTYNEQFF	TGTGCCAGCAGCCAACTTGTCGCGGGGACCTACAATGAGCAGTTCTTC
few	TRBV6-2/TRBV6-3	TRBD2	TRBJ2-7	CASSYFIGLAGGEQYF	TGTGCCAGCAGTTACTTTATCGGACTAGCGGGAGGCGAGCAGTACTTC
.	TRBV6-4	TRBD2	TRBJ2-1	CASSLRAGVSYNEQFF	TGTGCCAGCAGTCTTAGAGCGGGAGTAAGTTACAATGAGCAGTTCTTC
.	TRBV5-6	TRBD2	TRBJ2-7	CASSRIPNSGTSGKKYF	TGTGCCAGCAGCCGTATTCCAAATTCCGGGACTAGCGGGAAGAAGTACTTC
.	TRBV14	TRBD2	TRBJ2-3	CASSQDGALAGASDTQYF	TGTGCCAGCAGCCAAGATGGAGCACTAGCGGGAGCATCAGATACGCAGTATTTT
few	TRBV2	.	TRBJ2-7	CASSEGTFYEQYF	TGTGCCAGCAGTGAAGGGACTTTCTACGAGCAGTACTTC
.	TRBV28	.	TRBJ1-2	CASSHGPGLASWGYTF	TGTGCCAGCAGTCACGGACCGGGACTAGCTAGCTGGGGCTACACCTTC
.	TRBV7-8	.	TRBJ2-7	CASSLTRWQATYEQYF	TGTGCCAGCAGCTTAACAAGGTGGCAGGCGACCTACGAGCAGTACTTC
few	TRBV9	.	TRBJ2-7	CASRQGLAAYEQYF	TGTGCCAGCAGACAGGGACTGGCCGCCTACGAGCAGTACTTC
.	TRBV5-4	.	TRBJ2-1	CASIPGRGYNEQFF	TGTGCCAGCATCCCGGGGCGAGGGTACAATGAGCAGTTCTTC
.	TRBV12-3/TRBV12-4	TRBD1	TRBJ2-7	CASSFGLGDRAYEQYF	TGTGCCAGCAGTTTCGGGCTCGGGGACAGGGCCTACGAGCAGTACTTC
.	TRBV12-3/TRBV12-4	TRBD2	TRBJ2-7	CASSTGTSGRTAYEQYF	TGTGCCAGCAGTACCGGGACTAGCGGGAGGACGGCCTACGAGCAGTACTTC
.	TRBV27	.	TRBJ2-1	CASRRTAYNEQFF	TGTGCCAGCAGACGGACAGCCTACAATGAGCAGTTCTTC
.	TRBV5-1	.	TRBJ2-7	CASSLDADRSAEQYF	TGCGCCAGCAGCTTGGACGCGGACAGAAGTGCCGAGCAGTACTTC
.	TRBV7-2	.	TRBJ1-1	CASSLVGLLNTEAFF	TGTGCCAGCAGCTTAGTGGGGTTGCTGAACACTGAAGCTTTCTTT
few	TRBV5-1	TRBD2	TRBJ2-7	CASSPGRDGKNYEQYF	TGCGCCAGCTCACCAGGGAGGGATGGTAAGAACTACGAGCAGTACTTC
many	TRBV29-1	.	TRBJ2-3	CSVAGALTDTQYF	TGCAGCGTTGCAGGGGCCCTAACAGATACGCAGTATTTT
many	TRBV15	.	TRBJ2-3	CATSRDLALDTQYF	TGTGCCACCAGCAGAGACCTAGCCCTAGATACGCAGTATTTT
many	TRBV27	TRBD1	TRBJ2-7	CASSLLDREAEQYF	TGTGCCAGCAGTTTACTTGACAGGGAAGCCGAGCAGTACTTC
few	TRBV28	.	TRBJ2-5	CASSLGARGTQETQYF	TGTGCCAGCAGCCTCGGGGCTAGGGGTACCCAAGAGACCCAGTACTTC
.	TRBV20-1	.	TRBJ2-7	CSAGRAGQGFYEQYF	TGCAGTGCTGGCCGGGCGGGACAAGGGTTCTACGAGCAGTACTTC
.	TRBV29-1	.	TRBJ2-3	CSATTGSSTDTQYF	TGCAGCGCCACTACGGGAAGCAGCACAGATACGCAGTATTTT
many	TRBV11-3	.	TRBJ2-1	CASSLEGGSSYNEQFF	TGTGCCAGCAGCTTAGAAGGTGGTAGCTCCTACAATGAGCAGTTCTTC
few	TRBV7-6	.	TRBJ2-7	CASSLAQNTGTAYEQYF	TGTGCCAGCAGCTTAGCGCAAAACACCGGGACGGCTTACGAGCAGTACTTC
few	TRBV27	TRBD2	TRBJ2-1	CASSFGGLAGDNEQFF	TGTGCCAGCAGTTTTGGAGGACTAGCGGGAGACAATGAGCAGTTCTTC
.	TRBV10-3	.	TRBJ2-6	CAISESGLKVLSGANVLTF	TGTGCCATCAGTGAGTCGGGACTGAAGGTCCTCTCTGGGGCCAACGTCCTGACTTTC
.	TRBV20-1	.	TRBJ1-2	CSARAKVSGGYTF	TGCAGTGCTAGAGCGAAAGTCTCAGGTGGCTACACCTTC
.	TRBV7-2	.	TRBJ2-2	CASNRGMNTGELFF	TGTGCCAGCAACCGCGGGATGAACACCGGGGAGCTGTTTTTT
many	TRBV6-5	.	TRBJ1-1	CASSYSGGDTEAFF	TGTGCCAGCAGTTACTCTGGGGGTGACACTGAAGCTTTCTTT
many	TRBV7-2	.	TRBJ2-7	CASSLARQGLYEQYF	TGTGCCAGCAGCTTAGCCCGACAGGGACTATACGAGCAGTACTTC